The 14 T cell receptor beta chains presented below share a single source sample, sequenced in a study of blood T cells in healthy people across ages. It was with a sample-barcoded 5' primer and a J-beta primer mix that a second PCR of roughly 6 to 11 cycles was run. TCRdb passed the 5' RACE reads through MiXCR, listing each CDR3 protein once. Of 760,000 or so distinct CDR3 sequences listed, 25% are singletons. This sample also appeared in a second study, on T cells of mothers and their children.

Specimen: blood. The receptor set was obtained from a boy under 18 in good health.

The V call is TRBV12-3 or TRBV12-4, the J call TRBJ2-5, with a tentative D call TRBD2 (5 bases). This CDR3 has 14 amino acids. The V end lost 5 bases, the J end lost 4 bases, and 14 bases lay between the germline ends. CDR3 in DNA: TGTGCCAGCAGTGGCGACGGGGTCGGAGAGACCCAGTACTTC. Translated, it gives CASSGDGVGETQYF.

This chain links TRBV2 with TRBJ2-1, with 11 bases matching TRBD1. V was pared by 0 bases and J by 6 bases, with 4 bases of the junction left unmatched. In germline, CDR1 is SNHLY, CDR2 FYNNEI. This CDR3 is 16 amino acids long. In DNA, the CDR3 is TGTGCCAGCAGTGAAGCGGACAGGGGGCTTGGCAATGAGCAGTTCTTC. This encodes CASSEADRGLGNEQFF.

This clonotype has ten or more counts. V and J are TRBV6-6 and TRBJ2-2, with D unresolved. CDR1 and CDR2 (germline): MNHNY, SVGAGI (reference sequence). The CDR3 is made up of 16 amino acids. The V end was cut by 0 bases, the J end by 4 bases, with 12 bases between. Here the CDR3 DNA reads TGTGCCAGCAGTTACTCAGGTCCAGAATTCACCGGGGAGCTGTTTTTT. This encodes CASSYSGPEFTGELFF.

The genes are TRBV4-1 and TRBJ1-4; TRBD1 matches 10 bases. The CDR3 loop spans 15 amino acids. V shed 4 bases and J 8 bases; nucleotides not matched to a gene: 7. Per germline, CDR1 MGHRA and CDR2 YSYEKL. CDR3 DNA sequence: TGCGCCAGCAGCCGCCCGGGACAGGGGCTGGAAAAACTGTTTTTT. As protein: CASSRPGQGLEKLFF.

This clonotype was seen more than once but under ten times. At one of its ends the junction is not consistent with the germline gene, which may arise from a read error. The chain links TRBV18 to TRBJ2-5; D may correspond to TRBD1 or TRBD2 (6 bases each). This CDR3 contains 18 residues. Germline V gives CDR1 KGHSH, CDR2 LQKENI. The CDR3 sequence is CASSPFRNRALGGETLYF. The CDR3 DNA sequence: TGTGCCAGCTCACCATTTCGAAACAGGGCCCTGGGAGGAGAGACCCTGTACTTC.

There are a few counts of this clonotype. The chain couples TRBV2 to TRBJ2-3; the D gene could be TRBD1 or TRBD2 (5 bases each). CDR1 is SNHLY and CDR2 is FYNNEI in the germline V gene. CDR3 length: 14 amino acids. V lost 5 bases and J 4 bases, leaving 13 bases between the germline ends. CDR3 DNA: TGTGCCAGCAGTACCACCCGAGGGGCAGATACGCAGTATTTT. Translating gives CASSTTRGADTQYF. The whole variable domain, remainder taken from reference TRBV2 and TRBJ2-3, is EPEVTQTPSHQVTQMGQEVILRCVPISNHLYFYWYRQILGQKVEFLVSFYNNEISEKSEIFDDQFSVERPDGSNFTLKIRSTKLEDSAMYFCASSTTRGADTQYFGPGTRLTVL.

This clonotype was observed a handful of times. The V gene is TRBV20-1, the J gene TRBJ2-5, with D possibly being TRBD1 (6 bases). V lost 5 bases and J 11 bases, leaving 18 bases between the germline ends. The CDR3 spans 12 residues. Germline values: CDR1 DFQATT, CDR2 SNEGSKA (reference sequence). CDR3 coding DNA: TGCAGTGCTCCTTCACAGGGTTGGGAGCAGTACTTC. This encodes CSAPSQGWEQYF.

The chain recombines TRBV15 with TRBJ2-7, with D possibly matching TRBD1 (6 bases). The CDR3 loop spans 16 amino acids. V lost 5 bases and J lost 3, with 20 bases in between. Germline CDR1 and CDR2: LNHNV and YYDKDF (reference sequence). This CDR3 is CATSPRAGVRNYEQYF. CDR3 bases: TGTGCCACCAGCCCGCGGGCAGGGGTCCGCAACTACGAGCAGTACTTC.

The rearrangement uses TRBV10-3 and TRBJ2-7, with 7 nucleotides matching TRBD2. Germline lookup yields CDR1 ENHRY and CDR2 SYGVKD. V gave up 10 bases and J gave up 0 bases; unmatched junction bases: 12. The CDR3 is 15 residues long. As DNA, the CDR3 is TGTGCCACCGGGGGGTTTGGTCAAAGCTCCTACGAGCAGTACTTC. Encoded protein: CATGGFGQSSYEQYF.

This clonotype was counted only a few times. This chain connects TRBV24-1 to TRBJ2-3, with D perhaps matching TRBD1 (5 bases). Germline assignment: CDR1 KGHDR and CDR2 SFDVKD. The CDR3 runs to 17 residues. Trimming took 3 bases from V and 3 from J, leaving 18 bases between them. This chain's CDR3 is CATSDGAMGAETDTQYF. CDR3 in DNA: TGTGCCACCAGTGATGGGGCGATGGGCGCGGAAACAGATACGCAGTATTTT.

This clonotype came up a few times. The chain carries TRBV7-2 and TRBJ2-1, with 12 bases matching TRBD2. The CDR3 spans 18 residues. The germline CDR1 and CDR2 sequences are SGHTA and FQGNSA. The V and J ends lost 3 bases and 0 bases, in that order; junction bases with no gene match: 6. The CDR3 sequence: CASSLGLAGLSSYNEQFF. The CDR3 region has the DNA TGTGCCAGCAGCTTGGGACTAGCGGGCCTCAGCTCCTACAATGAGCAGTTCTTC.

The chain joins TRBV18 to TRBJ2-1, with 14 bases fitting TRBD2. The germline V gene encodes CDR1 KGHSH and CDR2 LQKENI. Unmatched junction bases numbered 10, after V lost 3 bases and J lost 9 bases. The CDR3 totals 17 residues. The CDR3: CASSPYRTSGGPGEQFF. In nucleotides, the CDR3 is TGTGCCAGCTCACCCTACAGGACTAGCGGGGGGCCTGGTGAGCAGTTCTTC.

The table lists this clonotype with a count of one. The chain uses TRBV2 and TRBJ2-2; D is ambiguous. The V end was cut by 3 bases, the J end by 5 bases, with 7 bases between. CDR1 is SNHLY and CDR2 is FYNNEI in the germline V gene. This CDR3 spans 13 amino acids. In DNA form, the CDR3 reads TGTGCCAGCAGTGACTTGTTAACCGGGGAGCTGTTTTTT. Amino acids: CASSDLLTGELFF.

V and J are TRBV7-9 and TRBJ2-1; 9 positions agree with TRBD2. CDR1 SEHNR and CDR2 FQNEAQ come from the germline V gene (reference sequence). The CDR3 loop spans 15 amino acids. Unmatched junction bases numbered 9, after V lost 3 bases and J lost 9 bases. The CDR3 is CASSFPSGARSEQFF. CDR3 in DNA: TGTGCCAGCAGCTTCCCTAGCGGGGCCCGTAGTGAGCAGTTCTTC.